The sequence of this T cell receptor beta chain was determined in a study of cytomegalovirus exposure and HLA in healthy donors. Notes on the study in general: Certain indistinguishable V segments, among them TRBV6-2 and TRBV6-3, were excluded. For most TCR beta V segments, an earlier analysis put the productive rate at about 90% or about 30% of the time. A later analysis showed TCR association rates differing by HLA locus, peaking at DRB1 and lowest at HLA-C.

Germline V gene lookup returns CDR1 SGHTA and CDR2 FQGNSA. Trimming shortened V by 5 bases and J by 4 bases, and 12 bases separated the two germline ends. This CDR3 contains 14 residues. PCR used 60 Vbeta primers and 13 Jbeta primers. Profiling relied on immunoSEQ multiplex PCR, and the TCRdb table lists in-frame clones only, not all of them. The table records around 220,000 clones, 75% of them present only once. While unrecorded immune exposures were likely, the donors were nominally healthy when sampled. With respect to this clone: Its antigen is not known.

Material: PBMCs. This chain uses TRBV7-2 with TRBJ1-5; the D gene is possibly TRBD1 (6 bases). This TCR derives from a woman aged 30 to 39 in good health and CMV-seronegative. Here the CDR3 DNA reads TGTGCCAGCAGCCCGGACAGTTTAAATCAGCCCCAGCATTTT. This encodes CASSPDSLNQPQHF. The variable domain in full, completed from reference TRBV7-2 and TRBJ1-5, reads GAGVSQSPSNKVTEKGKDVELRCDPISGHTALYWYRQSLGQGLEFLIYFQGNSAPDKSGLPSDRFSAERTGGSVSTLTIQRTQQEDSAVYLCASSPDSLNQPQHFGDGTRLSIL.